One sample yielded the 11 T cell receptor beta chains listed below, sequenced in a study of CD8 T cells in ankylosing spondylitis. TCRdb independently ran MiXCR on the 5' RACE reads; one entry per CDR3 protein. The profile shows 200,000 to 300,000 distinct CDR3 sequences, about 10% of them singletons. Sample: blood, either unsorted or a sorted T cell fraction (not recorded which). The receptors here all came from a male donor with ankylosing spondylitis or in good health (not recorded which).

In this sample, this clonotype turned up many times. The V call is TRBV20-1, the J call TRBJ2-7; D is undetermined. V lost 5 bases and J 4 bases, leaving 9 bases between the germline ends. Germline V gene sequence: CDR1 DFQATT, CDR2 SNEGSKA (reference sequence). This CDR3 spans 11 amino acids. The CDR3 DNA follows: TGCAGTGCTCTTATGGGTTACGAGCAGTACTTC. Its protein product is CSALMGYEQYF.

In this sample, this clonotype turned up a few times. CDR3 amino acids: CASSFGDGNTDTQYF. CDR3 in DNA: TGTGCCAGCAGCTTTGGCGACGGCAACACAGATACGCAGTATTTT. This chain uses TRBV7-9 with TRBJ2-3; D gene ambiguous. The V gene lost 3 bases and the J gene lost 2 bases, with 12 bases spanning the gap. The CDR3 is 15 residues long. Germline V lookup: CDR1 SEHNR, CDR2 FQNEAQ (reference sequence).

This chain uses TRBV20-1 with TRBJ2-7; 8 bases agree with TRBD2. The CDR3 contains 15 residues. The germline gives CDR1 DFQATT, CDR2 SNEGSKA (reference sequence). The ends lost 5 bases at V and 0 bases at J; junction bases unmatched: 9. The CDR3 DNA reads as TGCAGTGCTGACCATAGCGGGATGAGCTCCTACGAGCAGTACTTC. Its protein is CSADHSGMSSYEQYF.

The sample holds many counts of this clonotype. The rearrangement joins TRBV20-1 to TRBJ2-7; 8 nucleotides match TRBD2. The CDR3 is 15 amino acids. Germline CDR1 and CDR2: DFQATT and SNEGSKA (reference sequence). Trimming took 5 bases from V and 0 from J; bases not matched to a gene: 9. The CDR3 DNA reads as TGCAGTGCTCCTGGCCGGACTAGCTTCTCCTACGAGCAGTACTTC. Translated, it gives CSAPGRTSFSYEQYF.

There are a few counts of this clonotype. The rearrangement joins TRBV7-2 to TRBJ2-1; 9 bases agree with TRBD2. This CDR3 is built from 15 residues. Looked up from germline, CDR1 is SGHTA and CDR2 is FQGNSA. The V gene end was trimmed by 4 bases and the J gene end by 10 bases; junction bases not matched to a gene: 11. The CDR3 region has the DNA TGTGCCAGCAGCTCTCAAGGCGGGGGGGCCCCCGAGCAGTTCTTC. The encoded protein is CASSSQGGGAPEQFF.

This clonotype occurred many times. This chain connects TRBV7-2 to TRBJ1-1, with D possibly matching TRBD1 (5 bases). The CDR3 loop spans 15 amino acids. Looked up from germline, CDR1 is SGHTA and CDR2 is FQGNSA. Trimming shortened V by 5 bases and J by 1 base, and 14 bases separated the two germline ends. CDR3 in amino acids: CASSAHGDRNTEAFF. Written as DNA, the CDR3 is TGTGCCAGCAGCGCACATGGAGACAGGAACACTGAAGCTTTCTTT.

Remarks on this clonotype: This may come from a read error, since a much larger clone is one base off. The CDR3 protein is CASSQGRLSGDKQFF. In nucleotides, the CDR3 is TGTGCCAGCAGCCAAGGCCGACTATCGGGCGATAAGCAGTTCTTC. V is TRBV4-2 and J is TRBJ2-1, with a tentative D call TRBD2 (5 bases). The CDR3 spans 15 residues. Trimming took off 1 base at V and 11 bases at J, with 18 bases between the two ends. Germline CDR1 and CDR2: LGHNA and YNFKEQ.

The table lists this clonotype with many counts. The chain recombines TRBV5-1 with TRBJ2-7; maybe TRBD2 (5 bases). Germline V gene sequence: CDR1 SGHRS, CDR2 YFSETQ. This CDR3 region has 14 residues. Trimming stripped 0 bases from V and 4 bases from J, with 11 bases between. This chain's CDR3 is CASSLEGDLYEQYF. CDR3 DNA sequence: TGCGCCAGCAGCTTGGAGGGAGACCTTTACGAGCAGTACTTC. Full variable domain (remainder filled in from reference TRBV5-1 and TRBJ2-7): KAGVTQTPRYLIKTRGQQVTLSCSPISGHRSVSWYQQTPGQGLQFLFEYFSETQRNKGNFPGRFSGRQFSNSRSEMNVSTLELGDSALYLCASSLEGDLYEQYFGPGTRLTVT.

This clonotype was counted between two and nine times. This chain connects TRBV6-1 to TRBJ1-5, with 7 bases fitting TRBD1. Trimming took 5 bases from V and 0 from J; bases not matched to a gene: 10. Germline V gene lookup returns CDR1 MNHNS and CDR2 SASEGT. The CDR3 sequence is 17 residues long. CDR3 amino acids: CASSTTTDRYSNQPQHF. The CDR3 DNA reads TGTGCCAGCAGTACAACCACGGACAGGTATAGCAATCAGCCCCAGCATTTT.

This clonotype was counted ten times or more. The chain combines TRBV12-3 or TRBV12-4 with TRBJ1-1; TRBD1 is a possible D gene (5 bases). The CDR3 is 14 amino acids. Trimming took 5 bases from V and 1 from J, leaving 11 bases between them. This chain's CDR3 is CASSRGTSNTEAFF. The CDR3 DNA reads as TGTGCCAGCAGTCGCGGGACCTCGAACACTGAAGCTTTCTTT.

This clonotype showed up many times. This rearrangement joins TRBV7-9 to TRBJ1-4, with D unresolved. CDR3 length: 15 residues. V dropped 0 bases and J dropped 3 bases, with 8 bases sitting between them. Germline V lookup: CDR1 SEHNR, CDR2 FQNEAQ (reference sequence). The CDR3 spells CASSLALSPNEKLFF. CDR3 nucleotide sequence: TGTGCCAGCAGCTTAGCGCTCAGCCCTAATGAAAAACTGTTTTTT.